Listed below are T cell receptor beta chains from one sample, sequenced in a study of PD-1 blockade in mismatch repair-deficient tumors. Libraries were prepared by immunoSEQ multiplex PCR; TCRdb keeps only in-frame clonotypes and omits some of them. The sample gives about 49,000 clones, 65% to 80% of which show up once; 3% to 4% is in the top ten. This material consisted of PBMCs, taken before pembrolizumab treatment. Every receptor here comes from an adult with mismatch repair-deficient cancer. The CDR3 runs from the conserved cysteine through the conserved F or W. Size is omitted from some rows. Given values are once, few, many or a class for expanded clones.

CDR3aa | v_gene | abundance | len | j_gene
CASSLDPGGSGNTIYF | TRBV5-1 | . | 16 | TRBJ1-3
CASSVLSVDEQFF | TRBV2 | . | 13 | TRBJ2-1
CASSLDTSGRSDTQYF | TRBV5-4 | . | 16 | TRBJ2-3
CASSVVSTGKYGYTF | TRBV6-1 | . | 15 | TRBJ1-2
CASGSLAGDYNEQFF | TRBV12-5 | few | 15 | TRBJ2-1
CASSLVAGGRHEQFF | TRBV28 | . | 15 | TRBJ2-1
CASSDWVFQYF | TRBV2 | few | 11 | TRBJ2-7
CASSLAQRELGEQFF | TRBV5-1 | . | 15 | TRBJ2-1
CSVTFEALYEQYF | TRBV29-1 | . | 13 | TRBJ2-7
CASSYGSGSEQFF | TRBV6-5 | few | 13 | TRBJ2-1
CASRGGRAAFADTEAFF | TRBV19 | . | 17 | TRBJ1-1
CAIRLAGVDEQFF | TRBV5-4 | . | 13 | TRBJ2-1
CASGRDSYNEQFF | TRBV27 | . | 13 | TRBJ2-1
CASSLEQGAGTEAFF | TRBV27 | . | 15 | TRBJ1-1
CASSLVSFQYGYTF | TRBV7-9 | few | 14 | TRBJ1-2
CASSWGEGTYNEQFF | TRBV4-2 | . | 15 | TRBJ2-1
CASRGPGQVDNEQFF | TRBV6-6 | . | 15 | TRBJ2-1
CAWSVGQGRTEAFF | TRBV30 | . | 14 | TRBJ1-1
CASIGDRRDTEAFF | TRBV11-3 | . | 14 | TRBJ1-1
CASSPGFSEQYF | TRBV14 | . | 12 | .
CATPTGDSYEQYF | TRBV11-2 | . | 13 | .
CASSQDLTYEQYF | TRBV14 | . | 13 | TRBJ2-7
CASSYSDRVIPYEQYF | TRBV6-5 | . | 16 | TRBJ2-7
CSVREPTRYNEQFF | TRBV29-1 | . | 14 | TRBJ2-1
CASSLTRYNEQFF | TRBV6-5 | . | 13 | TRBJ2-1
CASSQPTGTTYEQYF | TRBV4-1 | . | 15 | TRBJ2-7
CASSFTGGAFYGYTF | TRBV6-1 | once | 15 | TRBJ1-2
CASSLGTPHSTDTQYF | TRBV5-1 | . | 16 | TRBJ2-3
CASSLNYGYTF | TRBV7-9 | few | 11 | TRBJ1-2
CASSWDPSGSGELFF | TRBV5-1 | . | 15 | TRBJ2-2
CASSPVDGRNQPQHF | TRBV18 | medium-sized | 15 | TRBJ1-5
CASTELEGARSEAFF | TRBV7-9 | . | 15 | TRBJ1-1
CASSLLSPDYEQYF | TRBV7-2 | . | 14 | TRBJ2-7
CASSEGGVYEQYF | TRBV2 | . | 13 | TRBJ2-7
CAWTQGAYNEQFF | TRBV30 | . | 13 | TRBJ2-1
CASSQNPGQVFPGELFF | TRBV14 | . | 17 | TRBJ2-2
CASQRGPGGGYTF | TRBV6-5 | few | 13 | TRBJ1-2
CASSYTYANTGELFF | TRBV6-5 | . | 15 | TRBJ2-2
CASSFGPNNEQFF | TRBV11-2 | . | 13 | TRBJ2-1
CASNKRTDKSYEQYF | TRBV6-5 | few | 15 | TRBJ2-7
CACLPRGTYEQYF | TRBV30 | . | 13 | TRBJ2-7
CAISSGTYNEQFF | TRBV19 | . | 13 | TRBJ2-1
CASSLKGPSYLGDYEQYF | TRBV19 | . | 18 | TRBJ2-7
CATSRDRQGEKGGYTF | TRBV15 | . | 16 | TRBJ1-2
CASSVEDRSNEQFF | TRBV9 | . | 14 | TRBJ2-1
CASTVNRGNLMNTEAFF | TRBV19 | few | 17 | TRBJ1-1
CASLPQTSTDTQYF | TRBV2 | . | 14 | TRBJ2-3
CASSPGRRDRYHEQYF | TRBV13 | . | 16 | TRBJ2-7
CASRVGNTGELFF | TRBV9 | . | 13 | TRBJ2-2
CASSLGGGGNQPQHF | TRBV7-2 | . | 15 | TRBJ1-5
CATSRDRTGGYNEQFF | TRBV15 | . | 16 | TRBJ2-1